This T cell receptor beta chain originates from a study of T cell responses to AZD1222 COVID-19 vaccine. General study findings and limits: It was only a handful of AZD1222 recipients who were seropositive at baseline. Sampling that yielded the repertoires occurred only after the peak T cell response.

In germline, CDR1 is LNHNV, CDR2 YYDKDF (reference sequence). CDR3 length equals 16 residues. J lost 2 bases, V lost 3 bases, and 7 bases had no gene match. Note on this clone: Its antigen is not known.

Profiled with immunoSEQ multiplex PCR; TCRdb holds only in-frame clones, not every one. The sample holds approximately 90,000 clones, around 93% seen once. The receptor was derived from an adult in good health. Sequencing used peripheral blood, obtained on day 0 of AZD1222 vaccination. The J gene is TRBJ1-3, the V gene TRBV15, with 7 bases fitting TRBD1. CDR3 loop: CATSSIDRAAGNTIYF. The CDR3 DNA is TGTGCCACCAGCAGCATCGACAGGGCGGCTGGAAACACCATATATTTT. The whole variable domain, filled in from reference TRBV15 and TRBJ1-3, reads DAMVIQNPRYQVTQFGKPVTLSCSQTLNHNVMYWYQQKSSQAPKLLFHYYDKDFNNEADTPDNFQSRRPNTSFCFLDIRSPGLGDTAMYLCATSSIDRAAGNTIYFGEGSWLTVV.